This paragraph covers one T cell receptor (beta chain) sequence. Its target is not known. This sample was taken from a study of cytomegalovirus exposure and HLA in healthy donors. The PCR was carried out with 60 Vbeta primers and 13 Jbeta primers. Repertoires were generated with immunoSEQ multiplex PCR, while TCRdb's copy carries only in-frame clones and drops some. The sample totals 85,000 to 90,000 clones. General study findings and limits: Accurate HLA-A and HLA-B prediction from TCR beta sequences was reported for most subjects. Follow-up analysis later connected one missense variant in DCLRE1C with trimming of TCR beta V- and J-genes.

The source of this sequence is a man between 45 and 60 years old in good health and CMV-seropositive. Input material: PBMCs.

CDR3 region: CASSLGRYNEQFF. CDR3 bases: TGTGCCAGCAGCTTAGGCAGGTACAATGAGCAGTTCTTC. This sequence joins TRBV11-2 and TRBJ2-1; D not certain. This CDR3 region has 13 residues. Trimming cost V 1 base and J 4 bases, with 5 bases left between them. CDR1 is SGHAT and CDR2 is FQNNGV in the germline V gene.